A single sample is the source of the 6 T cell receptor beta chains below, sequenced in a study of T cells in localized non-small cell lung cancer. The assay was immunoSEQ multiplex PCR, and TCRdb's table has in-frame clones only and misses some. The data contain approximately 10,000 clones, around 82% of them singletons. This material consisted of peripheral blood mononuclear cells, taken before any cancer treatment. These receptors came from a female donor at least 60 years old with stage II lung adenocarcinoma.

The chain carries TRBV9 and TRBJ1-3; D not resolved. The CDR3 totals 16 residues. The V end lost 2 bases, the J end lost 0 bases, and 12 bases lay between the germline ends. Germline CDR1 SGDLS, CDR2 YYNGEE. The CDR3 DNA reads as TGTGCCAGCAGCGTCACGACCTACAGCTCTGGAAACACCATATATTTT. Translated, it gives CASSVTTYSSGNTIYF.

The CDR3 loop is CASSRGPRNEQFF. The CDR3 nucleotides are TGTGCCAGCAGCCGAGGACCCAGGAATGAGCAGTTCTTC. The chain couples TRBV5-8 to TRBJ2-1; D gene unclear. The CDR3 contains 13 residues. With 4 bases removed from V and 7 bases from J, the gap between germline ends came to 12 bases. The germline V gene encodes CDR1 SGHTS and CDR2 YDEGEE.

V usage is TRBV5-1 and J usage is TRBJ2-7; tentatively, D is TRBD2 (6 bases). Trimming cost V 6 bases and J 3 bases, with 16 bases left between them. The CDR3 is 14 residues long. In germline, CDR1 is SGHRS, CDR2 YFSETQ. The CDR3 nucleotides are TGCGCCAGCACCCTGGACGAGGACTACTACGAGCAGTACTTC. This encodes CASTLDEDYYEQYF.

In this sample, this clone turned up once. The rearrangement links TRBV6-5 to TRBJ1-1; a weak D match, TRBD1 (6 bases). CDR1 and CDR2 (germline): MNHEY, SVGAGI. Trimming left V 0 bases short and J 9 bases short, with 11 bases between. The CDR3 runs 13 residues. The chain's CDR3 is CASSYSWGQQAFF. CDR3 nucleotide sequence: TGTGCCAGCAGTTACTCGTGGGGGCAGCAAGCTTTCTTT.

The CDR3 is CASSVFADNTEAFF. The DNA for the CDR3 is TGTGCCAGCAGTGTTTTCGCAGATAACACTGAAGCTTTCTTT. The chain is built from TRBV6-1 and TRBJ1-1; D is unresolved. Germline V gene data show CDR1 as MNHNS and CDR2 as SASEGT. The CDR3 covers 14 residues. Between the trimmed V and J ends, which lost 4 bases and 2 bases, there was a span of 11 bases.

The rearrangement uses TRBV28 and TRBJ1-5, with D unclear. The CDR3 runs to 13 residues. Germline loops: CDR1 MDHEN, CDR2 SYDVKM. V was pared by 0 bases and J by 3 bases, with 3 bases between. CDR3 loop: CASSLWTNQPQHF. DNA of the CDR3: TGTGCCAGCAGTTTATGGACCAATCAGCCCCAGCATTTT.